The clone carrying this TCR beta chain has just a few counts. What it binds is not known. The sample's time point: late sampling 161 to 241 days after vaccination in three convalescent patients. Treatment: approximately 11-day PBMC culture with coronavirus spike peptide pools or control peptides (ViraFEST assay). The Oncomine TCR Beta short-read assay generated sequence data from the DNA of cultured CD4+ T cells. Using the QIAamp micro DNA kit, genomic DNA was extracted from the CD4+ T cells that had been cultured. TCRdb re-analysed the PCR reads in MiXCR, keeping a single row per CDR3 protein. The sample has nearly 25,000 distinct CDR3 sequences, approximately 28% seen once. This sample is part of a study of vaccination and CD4 T cells after COVID-19. As for the study in general: Blood was drawn a median about 75 days post second dose, range 14 to 241. From HCoV-229E, HCoV-OC43, HCoV-NL63 and SARS-CoV-2, overlapping spike peptides were used to stimulate the cells.

The V and J ends lost 0 bases and 10 bases respectively, with 4 bases between them. This CDR3 has 11 residues. Germline V gene lookup returns CDR1 ENHRY and CDR2 SYGVKD. The chain links TRBV10-3 to TRBJ2-1; D remains ambiguous. This clonotype originated in a human donor who had recovered from COVID-19. The sequenced sample was CD4+ T cells from blood, cultured in vitro, obtained about 7 months after SARS-CoV-2 vaccination. The CDR3 sequence: CAISESEEQFF. CDR3 coding DNA: TGTGCCATCAGTGAGTCGGAAGAGCAGTTCTTC.